A single sample is the source of the 3 T cell receptor beta chains below, sequenced in a study of blood T cell repertoires in COVID-19. The method was immunoSEQ multiplex PCR; TCRdb's version includes in-frame clones alone and lacks a portion of them. The sample lists over 130,000 clones; more than 75% were seen once. Source material: peripheral blood. The receptor source for this set is a woman older than 75 with acute or convalescent COVID-19.

This sequence joins TRBV15 and TRBJ2-1, with a tentative D call TRBD2 (5 bases). The length of the CDR3 is 15 residues. Deletions cut 1 base from V and 0 bases from J, with 7 bases between. CDR1 and CDR2 from the germline V gene are LNHNV and YYDKDF (reference sequence). CDR3 nucleotide sequence: TGTGCCACCAGCAGAGGGAGGTTCTCCTACAATGAGCAGTTCTTC. Translated, it gives CATSRGRFSYNEQFF.

V gene TRBV13 combines with J gene TRBJ2-3, with 13 nucleotides matching TRBD2. The CDR3 covers 17 residues. Looked up from germline, CDR1 is PRHDT and CDR2 is FYEKMQ (reference sequence). The ends lost 1 base at V and 5 bases at J; junction bases unmatched: 6. The CDR3 DNA follows: TGTGCCAGCAGCTTAGTGGGGACTAGCGGGACCGGAGATACGCAGTATTTT. This codes for CASSLVGTSGTGDTQYF.

The chain links TRBV4-1 to TRBJ1-6; D unresolved. This CDR3 has 14 amino acids. The V gene's germline CDR1 is MGHRA and CDR2 YSYEKL. Trimming shortened V by 1 base and J by 7 bases, and 8 bases separated the two germline ends. CDR3 DNA sequence: TGCGCCAGCAGCCAAGCGGTCCTAAATTCACCCCTCCACTTT. Encoded protein: CASSQAVLNSPLHF.